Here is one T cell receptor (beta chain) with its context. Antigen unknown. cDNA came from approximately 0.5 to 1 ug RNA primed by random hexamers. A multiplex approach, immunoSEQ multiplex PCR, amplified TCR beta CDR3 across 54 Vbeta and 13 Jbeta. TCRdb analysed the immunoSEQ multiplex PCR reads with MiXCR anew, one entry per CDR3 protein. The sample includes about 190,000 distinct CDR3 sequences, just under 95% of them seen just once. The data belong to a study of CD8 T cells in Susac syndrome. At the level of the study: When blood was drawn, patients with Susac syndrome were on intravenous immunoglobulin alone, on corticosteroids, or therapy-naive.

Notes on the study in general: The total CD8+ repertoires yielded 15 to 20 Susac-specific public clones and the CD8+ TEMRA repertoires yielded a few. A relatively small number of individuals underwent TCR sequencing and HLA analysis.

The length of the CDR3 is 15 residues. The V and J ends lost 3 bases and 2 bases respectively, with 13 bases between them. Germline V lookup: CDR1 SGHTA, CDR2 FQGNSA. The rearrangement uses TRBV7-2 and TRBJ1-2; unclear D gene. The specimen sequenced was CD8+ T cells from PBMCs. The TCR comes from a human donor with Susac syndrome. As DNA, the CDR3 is TGTGCCAGCAGCTTGATACAGCCTCCAAACTATGGCTACACCTTC. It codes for CASSLIQPPNYGYTF.